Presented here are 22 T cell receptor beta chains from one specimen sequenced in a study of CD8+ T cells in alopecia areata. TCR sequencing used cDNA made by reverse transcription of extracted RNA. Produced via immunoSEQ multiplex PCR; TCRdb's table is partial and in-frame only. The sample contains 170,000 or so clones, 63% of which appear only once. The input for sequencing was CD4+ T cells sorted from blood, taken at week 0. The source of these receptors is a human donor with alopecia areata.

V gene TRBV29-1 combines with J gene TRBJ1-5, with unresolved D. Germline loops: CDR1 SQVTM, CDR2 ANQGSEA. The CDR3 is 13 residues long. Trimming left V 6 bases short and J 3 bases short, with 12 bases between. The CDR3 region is CSVAHRANQPQHF. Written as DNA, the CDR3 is TGCAGCGTCGCCCACAGAGCCAATCAGCCCCAGCATTTT.

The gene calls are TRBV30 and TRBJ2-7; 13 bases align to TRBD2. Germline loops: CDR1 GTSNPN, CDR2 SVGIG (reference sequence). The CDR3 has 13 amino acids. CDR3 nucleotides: TGTGCTACGACTAGCGGGGGGACCTACGAGCAGTACTTC. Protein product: CATTSGGTYEQYF.

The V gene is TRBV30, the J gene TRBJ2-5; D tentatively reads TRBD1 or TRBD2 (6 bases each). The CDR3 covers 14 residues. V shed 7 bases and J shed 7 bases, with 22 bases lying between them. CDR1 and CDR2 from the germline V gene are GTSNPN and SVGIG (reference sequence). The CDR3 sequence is CAFHILAGGGTQYF. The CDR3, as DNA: TGTGCCTTCCACATCCTAGCCGGGGGCGGGACCCAGTACTTC.

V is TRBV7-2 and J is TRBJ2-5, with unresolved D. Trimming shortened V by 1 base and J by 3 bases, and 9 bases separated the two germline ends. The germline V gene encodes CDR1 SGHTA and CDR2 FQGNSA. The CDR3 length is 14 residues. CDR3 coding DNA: TGTGCCAGCAGCTTAGTACCCAGGAAAGAGACCCAGTACTTC. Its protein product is CASSLVPRKETQYF.

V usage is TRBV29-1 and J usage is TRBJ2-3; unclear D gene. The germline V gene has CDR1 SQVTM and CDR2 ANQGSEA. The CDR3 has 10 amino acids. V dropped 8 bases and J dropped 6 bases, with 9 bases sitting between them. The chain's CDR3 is CSTQLDTQYF. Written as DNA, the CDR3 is TGCAGCACTCAGCTCGATACGCAGTATTTT.

Here the CDR3 DNA reads TGTGCCAGCAGTAGAGAAGACACAGATACGCAGTATTTT. Amino acids: CASSREDTDTQYF. This chain joins TRBV2 and TRBJ2-3; D call uncertain. This CDR3 region has 13 residues. Trimming took 5 bases from V and 2 from J, leaving 8 bases between them. From germline, CDR1 is SNHLY and CDR2 FYNNEI.

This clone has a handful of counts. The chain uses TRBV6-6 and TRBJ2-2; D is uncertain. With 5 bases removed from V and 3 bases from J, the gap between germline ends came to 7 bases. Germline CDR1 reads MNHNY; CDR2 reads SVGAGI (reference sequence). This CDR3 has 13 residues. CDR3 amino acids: CASSPNYTGELFF. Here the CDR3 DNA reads TGTGCCAGCAGTCCTAACTACACCGGGGAGCTGTTTTTT.

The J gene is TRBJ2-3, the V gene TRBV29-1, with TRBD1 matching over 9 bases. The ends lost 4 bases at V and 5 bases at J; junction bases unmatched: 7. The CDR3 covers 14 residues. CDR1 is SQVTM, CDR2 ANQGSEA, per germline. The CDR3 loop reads CSVGHRGLRDTQYF. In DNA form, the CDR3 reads TGCAGCGTTGGACACAGGGGGCTACGAGATACGCAGTATTTT.

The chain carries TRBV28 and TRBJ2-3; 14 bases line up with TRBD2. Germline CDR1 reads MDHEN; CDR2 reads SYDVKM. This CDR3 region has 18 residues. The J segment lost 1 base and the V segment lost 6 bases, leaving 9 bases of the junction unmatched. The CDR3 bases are TGTGCCAGCAGCTTAGGGACTAGCGGGGGAGCTGGCACAGATACGCAGTATTTT. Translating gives CASSLGTSGGAGTDTQYF.

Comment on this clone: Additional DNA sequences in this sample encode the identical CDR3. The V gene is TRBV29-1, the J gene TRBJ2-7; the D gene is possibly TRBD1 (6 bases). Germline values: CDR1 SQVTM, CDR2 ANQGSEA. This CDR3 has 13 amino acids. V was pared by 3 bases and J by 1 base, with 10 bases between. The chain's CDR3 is CSVETGGSYEQYF. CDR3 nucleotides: TGCAGCGTTGAGACAGGTGGGTCCTACGAGCAGTACTTC.

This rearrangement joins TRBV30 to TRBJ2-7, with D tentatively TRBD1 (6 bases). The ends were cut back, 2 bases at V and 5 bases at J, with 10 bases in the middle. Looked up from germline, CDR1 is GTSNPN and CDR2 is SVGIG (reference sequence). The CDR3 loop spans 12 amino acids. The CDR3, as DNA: TGTGCCTGGAGTTTCCGGGACAACGAGCAGTACTTC. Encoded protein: CAWSFRDNEQYF.

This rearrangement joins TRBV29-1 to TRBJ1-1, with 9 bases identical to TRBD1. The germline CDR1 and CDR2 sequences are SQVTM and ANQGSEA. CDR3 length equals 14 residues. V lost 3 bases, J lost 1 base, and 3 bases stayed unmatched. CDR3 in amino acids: CSVDMTGGNTEAFF. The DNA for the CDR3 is TGCAGCGTTGATATGACAGGGGGGAACACTGAAGCTTTCTTT. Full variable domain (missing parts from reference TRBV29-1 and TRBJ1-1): SAVISQKPSRDICQRGTSLTIQCQVDSQVTMMFWYRQQPGQSLTLIATANQGSEATYESGFVIDKFPISRPNLTFSTLTVSNMSPEDSSIYLCSVDMTGGNTEAFFGQGTRLTVV.

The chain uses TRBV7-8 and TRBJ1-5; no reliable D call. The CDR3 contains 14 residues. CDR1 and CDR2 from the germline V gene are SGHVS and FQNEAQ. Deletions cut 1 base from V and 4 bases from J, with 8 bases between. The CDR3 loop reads CASSLDEGNQPQHF. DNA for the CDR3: TGTGCCAGCAGCTTAGATGAAGGGAATCAGCCCCAGCATTTT.

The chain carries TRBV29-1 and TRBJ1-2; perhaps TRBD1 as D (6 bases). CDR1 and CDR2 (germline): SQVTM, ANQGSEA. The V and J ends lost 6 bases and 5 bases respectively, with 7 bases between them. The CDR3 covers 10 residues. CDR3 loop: CSVDSYGYTF. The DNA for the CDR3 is TGCAGCGTGGACAGTTATGGCTACACCTTC.

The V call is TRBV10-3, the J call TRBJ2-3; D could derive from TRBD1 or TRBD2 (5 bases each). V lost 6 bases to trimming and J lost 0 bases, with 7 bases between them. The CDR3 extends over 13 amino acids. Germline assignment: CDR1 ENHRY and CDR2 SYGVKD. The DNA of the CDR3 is TGTGCCATCAGGGGGGATAGCACAGATACGCAGTATTTT. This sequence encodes CAIRGDSTDTQYF.

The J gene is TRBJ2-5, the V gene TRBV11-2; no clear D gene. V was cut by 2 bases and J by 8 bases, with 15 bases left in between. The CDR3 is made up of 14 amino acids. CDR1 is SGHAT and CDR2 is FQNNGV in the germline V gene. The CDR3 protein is CASSLMEVVLTQYF. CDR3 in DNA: TGTGCCAGCAGCTTAATGGAAGTAGTCCTAACCCAGTACTTC.

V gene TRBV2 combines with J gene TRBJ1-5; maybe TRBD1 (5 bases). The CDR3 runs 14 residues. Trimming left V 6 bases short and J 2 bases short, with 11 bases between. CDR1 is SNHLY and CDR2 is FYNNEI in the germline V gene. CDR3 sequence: CASRGPLGNQPQHF. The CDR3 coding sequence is TGTGCCAGCAGGGGACCCCTGGGCAATCAGCCCCAGCATTTT.

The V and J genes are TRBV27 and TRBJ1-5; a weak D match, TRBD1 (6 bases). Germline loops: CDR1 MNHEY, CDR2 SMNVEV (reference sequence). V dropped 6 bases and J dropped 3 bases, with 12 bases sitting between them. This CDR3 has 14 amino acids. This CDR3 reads CASSKTGNNQPQHF. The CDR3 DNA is TGTGCCAGCAGCAAGACAGGAAACAATCAGCCCCAGCATTTT.

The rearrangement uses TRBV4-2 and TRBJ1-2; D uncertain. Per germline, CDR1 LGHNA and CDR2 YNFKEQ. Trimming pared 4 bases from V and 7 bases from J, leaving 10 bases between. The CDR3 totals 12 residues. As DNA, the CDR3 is TGTGCCAGCAGCCTAACGACTAGTGGCTACACCTTC. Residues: CASSLTTSGYTF.

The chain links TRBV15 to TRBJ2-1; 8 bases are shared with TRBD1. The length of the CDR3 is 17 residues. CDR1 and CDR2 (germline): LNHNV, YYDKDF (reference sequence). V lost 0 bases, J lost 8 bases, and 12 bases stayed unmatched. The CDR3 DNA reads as TGTGCCACCAGCAGAGATAGAAAGCCCAGGGGGCACGATGAGCAGTTCTTC. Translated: CATSRDRKPRGHDEQFF.

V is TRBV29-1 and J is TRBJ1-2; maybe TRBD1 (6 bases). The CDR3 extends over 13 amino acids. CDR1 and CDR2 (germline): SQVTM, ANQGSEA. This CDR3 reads CSASGGGIYGYTF. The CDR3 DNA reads TGCAGTGCAAGCGGAGGGGGGATCTATGGCTACACCTTC. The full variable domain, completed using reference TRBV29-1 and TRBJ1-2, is SAVISQKPSRDICQRGTSLTIQCQVDSQVTMMFWYRQQPGQSLTLIATANQGSEATYESGFVIDKFPISRPNLTFSTLTVSNMSPEDSSIYLCSASGGGIYGYTFGSGTRLTVV.

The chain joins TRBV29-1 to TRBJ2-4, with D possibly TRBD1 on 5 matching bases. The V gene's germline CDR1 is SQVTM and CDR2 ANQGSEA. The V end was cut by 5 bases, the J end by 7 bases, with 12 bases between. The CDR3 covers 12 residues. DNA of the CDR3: TGCAGCGTTAAAGGGGATGGGAACATTCAGTACTTC. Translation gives CSVKGDGNIQYF.